This T cell receptor beta chain was sequenced for a study of T-cell reconstitution after alpha-beta-depleted transplantation in children. Findings of the study overall: Newly made T cells mostly supplied T-cell counts and diversity one year after transplant. Roughly two months post-transplant, alpha-beta T cells reportedly originated from several hundred graft clones that had expanded. Surviving recipient T cells and thymic progenitors produced the high day-60 TCRbeta diversity seen in some patients.

Turning to this clonotype: Its antigen is unknown.

It was with unique molecular identifiers that the TCRbeta library was prepared. One entry per CDR3 protein results from TCRdb running MiXCR on the PCR reads. The sample lists about 870,000 distinct CDR3 sequences, roughly 16% occurring once. This receptor was obtained from a male patient under 18 who had a stem cell transplant for acute lymphoblastic leukemia, so the T cells may come from the graft donor. The sample was PBMCs, mostly from graft donor cells, taken 360 days after TCRalphabeta/CD19-depleted stem cell transplant.

Here the CDR3 DNA reads TGCGCCAGCAGATATGGAGAGACCCAGTACTTC. It specifies CASRYGETQYF. The rearrangement links TRBV5-1 to TRBJ2-5; D is unresolved. CDR1 and CDR2 (germline): SGHRS, YFSETQ. V shed 5 bases and J shed 4 bases, with 6 bases lying between them. CDR3 length: 11 amino acids.